This paragraph reports one T cell receptor (beta chain). No antigen is known for it. This CDR3 has 15 amino acids. Germline loops: CDR1 MNHNS, CDR2 SASEGT. V lost 4 bases and J 0 bases, leaving 10 bases between the germline ends. The sequencing template was cDNA reverse transcribed from extracted RNA. Here immunoSEQ multiplex PCR was the method, and the copy in TCRdb shows in-frame clones only, minus some. The table includes about 270,000 clones, 60% detected once. This sample is drawn from a study of CD8+ T cells in alopecia areata. Study information: Scoring of severity for treated patients was based on percentage of affected scalp area. Study-wide points: Tofacitinib did not eliminate many expanded lesional clones from scalp or blood.

This sample's treatment: oral pan-JAK inhibitor, 5-10 mg twice daily. This TCR was sampled from a human donor with alopecia areata. This specimen was CD4+ T cells sorted from blood, taken around week 54, from a patient treated with tofacitinib. J is TRBJ1-3 and V is TRBV6-1; D call uncertain. CDR3 DNA sequence: TGTGCCAGCAGTGTGGAGAGACTCTCTGGAAACACCATATATTTT. Protein: CASSVERLSGNTIYF.